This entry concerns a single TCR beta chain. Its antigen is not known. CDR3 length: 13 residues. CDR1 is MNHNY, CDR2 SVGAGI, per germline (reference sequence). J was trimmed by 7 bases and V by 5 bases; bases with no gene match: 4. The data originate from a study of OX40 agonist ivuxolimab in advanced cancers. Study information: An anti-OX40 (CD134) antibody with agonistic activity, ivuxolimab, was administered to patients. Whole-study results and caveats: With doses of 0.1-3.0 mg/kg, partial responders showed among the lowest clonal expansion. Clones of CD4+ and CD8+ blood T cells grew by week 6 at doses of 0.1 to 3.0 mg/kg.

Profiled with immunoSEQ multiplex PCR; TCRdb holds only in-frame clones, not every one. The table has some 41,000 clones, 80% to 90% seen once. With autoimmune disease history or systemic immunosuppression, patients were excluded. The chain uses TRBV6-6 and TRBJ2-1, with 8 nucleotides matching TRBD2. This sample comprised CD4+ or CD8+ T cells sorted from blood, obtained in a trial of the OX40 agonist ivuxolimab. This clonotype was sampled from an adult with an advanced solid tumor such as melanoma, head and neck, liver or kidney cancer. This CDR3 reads CASSRTSWNEQFF. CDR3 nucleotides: TGTGCCAGCAGTCGGACTAGCTGGAATGAGCAGTTCTTC.